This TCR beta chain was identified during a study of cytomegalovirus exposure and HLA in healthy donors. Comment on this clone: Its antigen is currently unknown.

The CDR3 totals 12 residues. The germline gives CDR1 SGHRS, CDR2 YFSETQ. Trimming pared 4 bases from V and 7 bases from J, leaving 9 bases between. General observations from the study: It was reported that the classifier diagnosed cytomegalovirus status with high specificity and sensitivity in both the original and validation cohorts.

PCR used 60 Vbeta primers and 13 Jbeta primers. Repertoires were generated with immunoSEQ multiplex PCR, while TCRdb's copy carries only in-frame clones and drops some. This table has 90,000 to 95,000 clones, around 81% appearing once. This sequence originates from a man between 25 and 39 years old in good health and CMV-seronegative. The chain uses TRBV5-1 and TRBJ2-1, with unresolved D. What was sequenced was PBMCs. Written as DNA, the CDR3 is TGCGCCAGCAGCCAGCTACAGAATGAGCAGTTCTTC. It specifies CASSQLQNEQFF. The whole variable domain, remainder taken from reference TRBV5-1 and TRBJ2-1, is KAGVTQTPRYLIKTRGQQVTLSCSPISGHRSVSWYQQTPGQGLQFLFEYFSETQRNKGNFPGRFSGRQFSNSRSEMNVSTLELGDSALYLCASSQLQNEQFFGPGTRLTVL.